This entry describes one T cell receptor (delta chain). Its target is not known. TCRdb's protein for this DNA is that of a much larger clone and differs from the translation at residue 10, likely a read error; the protein shown is the DNA translation. Bulk repertoires came from Vgamma9/Vdelta2+ or Vdelta2-negative gammadelta T cells flow-sorted from PBMC. TCRdb applied CATT to the multiplex PCR reads for clone calling. The sample lists roughly 93,000 delta-chain clones, less than 1% occurring once. Germline values: CDR1 GEAIGNYY, CDR2 EKD. The CDR3 is 18 amino acids. Trimming stripped 1 base from V and 2 bases from J, with 22 bases between. The data were obtained in a study of γδ T cells in repeated Plasmodium falciparum infection. Study in general: Four controlled malaria infections with P. falciparum NF54 spanned roughly 97 weeks.

Study-wide findings and caveats: Vdelta2-negative gammadelta repertoires appeared less diverse and less shared in Malian than Australian children. One small rural Malian village, predominantly a single ethnic group, supplied the cohort.

This rearrangement joins TRDV2 to TRDJ1; unclear D gene. The origin of this receptor is a pool of human donors (malaria-infected and uninfected, not separated). The sample was gamma-delta T cells from blood. CDR3: CACDTLVPSAALTDKLIF. The CDR3 DNA reads as TGTGCCTGTGACACTCTCGTTCCCTCGGCTGCACTGACCGATAAACTCATCTTT.